This T cell receptor (beta chain) came from a study of siplizumab effects on memory and regulatory T cells. Findings and caveats of the study: Siplizumab gave mappable alloreactive CD4+ clones an average Treg-derived fraction of less than 75%, against around 29% in controls. Siplizumab cultures yielded proliferating Tregs whose suppressive function was not confirmed. Only a minority of proliferating CD4+ or CD8+ clones had an assignable naive or memory phenotype, with roughly 75-96% lacking one.

Profiled with immunoSEQ multiplex PCR; TCRdb holds only in-frame clones, not every one. Among 90,000 to 150,000 clones, over 85% were seen once, and the ten largest hold over 0.15%. V lost 3 bases, J lost 2 bases, and 6 bases lay in between. Germline CDR1 and CDR2: MGHDK and SYGVNS. The CDR3 length is 13 residues. For this clone: Its matching antigen is unknown.

This TCR derives from a human donor in good health. The gene calls are TRBV25-1 and TRBJ2-3; no definite D call. Specimen: non-Treg CD4+ T cells sorted from blood. The CDR3 loop is CASSDPFTDTQYF. The CDR3 bases are TGTGCCAGCAGTGACCCCTTCACAGATACGCAGTATTTT.